These 26 T cell receptor beta chains came from one sample sequenced in a study of neurological immune-mediated disorders. Via MiXCR, TCRdb re-called the 5' RACE reads, giving one row per CDR3 protein. The repertoire holds some 77,000 distinct CDR3 sequences, with roughly 9% as singletons. What was sequenced was PBMCs. The source is a man in his fifties or sixties in good health.

Ten or more counts support this clonotype. The chain links TRBV7-8 to TRBJ2-1; a possible D gene is TRBD2 (5 bases). The length of the CDR3 is 13 residues. Looked up from germline, CDR1 is SGHVS and CDR2 is FQNEAQ. Between the trimmed V and J ends, which lost 5 bases and 10 bases, there was a span of 15 bases. DNA of the CDR3: TGTGCCAGCAGCGTATCTAGCCCCTGGGAGCAGTTCTTC. This sequence encodes CASSVSSPWEQFF.

This clonotype was detected ten times or more. The chain couples TRBV12-3 or TRBV12-4 to TRBJ1-1; TRBD1 matches 10 bases. The CDR3 is 14 amino acids. The V gene end was trimmed by 5 bases and the J gene end by 5 bases; junction bases not matched to a gene: 5. In nucleotides, the CDR3 is TGTGCCAGCAGTGTGGGACAGGGGAGTACTGAAGCTTTCTTT. This sequence encodes CASSVGQGSTEAFF.

This clonotype was detected ten times or more. The chain recombines TRBV7-2 with TRBJ2-3; D is possibly TRBD2 (6 bases). Germline lookup yields CDR1 SGHTA and CDR2 FQGNSA. V lost 0 bases and J lost 0, with 10 bases in between. The CDR3 totals 16 residues. CDR3 DNA sequence: TGTGCCAGCAGCTTAGCCGCGGGGATGAGCACAGATACGCAGTATTTT. Its translation is CASSLAAGMSTDTQYF.

In this sample, this clonotype turned up many times. The chain recombines TRBV15 with TRBJ1-5; the D is unclear. The CDR3 consists of 13 residues. Germline CDR1 is LNHNV and CDR2 is YYDKDF (reference sequence). Trimming left V 5 bases short and J 3 bases short, with 8 bases between. The CDR3 loop is CATSLDLNQPQHF. DNA for the CDR3: TGTGCCACCAGCCTAGATCTCAATCAGCCCCAGCATTTT.

This clonotype was detected many times. The V and J genes are TRBV5-1 and TRBJ2-1; no reliable D call. The CDR3 covers 14 residues. V lost 2 bases and J 0 bases, leaving 6 bases between the germline ends. Germline V lookup: CDR1 SGHRS, CDR2 YFSETQ. The CDR3 sequence: CASSFDPSYNEQFF. DNA for the CDR3: TGCGCCAGCAGCTTCGACCCCTCCTACAATGAGCAGTTCTTC.

This clonotype has ten or more counts. The chain links TRBV5-1 to TRBJ1-1, with unresolved D. Germline CDR1 and CDR2: SGHRS and YFSETQ. V dropped 0 bases and J dropped 0 bases, with 12 bases sitting between them. The CDR3 consists of 16 residues. CDR3 nucleotide sequence: TGCGCCAGCAGCTTGGGAGGCGGCGGGATGAACACTGAAGCTTTCTTT. Its translation: CASSLGGGGMNTEAFF.

This clonotype occurred many times. The J gene is TRBJ2-3, the V gene TRBV6-2 or TRBV6-3; the D gene is possibly TRBD2 (6 bases). Trimming removed 0 bases from V and 3 bases from J, with 7 bases in between. From germline, CDR1 is MNHEY and CDR2 SVGEGT. This CDR3 spans 14 amino acids. CDR3 nucleotide sequence: TGTGCCAGCAGTTACTCGACTAGTACAGATACGCAGTATTTT. Protein: CASSYSTSTDTQYF.

Comment on this clonotype: Compared with germline, one end of the junction differs, possibly owing to a read error. The CDR3 region has the DNA TGTGCCAGCACCCTACCCAGGACTAGCGCCGAAACGGACCAGTTTTTC. Translation: CASTLPRTSAETDQFF. The rearrangement uses TRBV6-2 or TRBV6-3 and TRBJ2-1; TRBD2 agrees at 9 bases. The CDR3 loop spans 16 amino acids. CDR1 and CDR2 (germline): MNHEY, SVGEGT.

The sample holds many counts of this clonotype. This chain joins TRBV3-1 and TRBJ1-2; no clear D. Trimming stripped 1 base from V and 2 bases from J, with 11 bases between. The CDR3 is 15 amino acids. Germline V lookup: CDR1 LGHDT, CDR2 YNNKEL (reference sequence). The CDR3 loop reads CASSQGVARNYGYTF. The CDR3 DNA reads as TGTGCCAGCAGCCAAGGGGTCGCGAGAAACTATGGCTACACCTTC.

At least ten counts were recorded for this clonotype. V and J are TRBV28 and TRBJ2-3; D perhaps matches TRBD2 (6 bases). The V gene lost 2 bases and the J gene lost 0 bases, with 9 bases spanning the gap. This CDR3 has 15 residues. The germline CDR1 and CDR2 sequences are MDHEN and SYDVKM. CDR3 nucleotide sequence: TGTGCCAGCAGTTTACGGGGGACTAGCACAGATACGCAGTATTTT. It is translated as CASSLRGTSTDTQYF.

This clonotype was observed at least ten times. This chain links TRBV28 with TRBJ2-7, with D perhaps being TRBD1 or TRBD2 (5 bases each). V was trimmed by 6 bases and J by 0 bases, leaving 15 bases between them. Germline-derived CDR1 and CDR2 are MDHEN and SYDVKM. The CDR3 has 15 amino acids. CDR3 protein: CASSVPGPTSYEQYF. In DNA form, the CDR3 reads TGTGCCAGCAGCGTTCCGGGACCGACCTCCTACGAGCAGTACTTC.

This clonotype was seen repeatedly, ten times or more. This chain uses TRBV20-1 with TRBJ1-5; no clear D gene. Germline CDR1 reads DFQATT; CDR2 reads SNEGSKA (reference sequence). Trimming cost V 0 bases and J 9 bases, with 15 bases left between them. This CDR3 contains 14 residues. In DNA form, the CDR3 reads TGCAGTGCTAGAGACCAGGACGGATTTCGGCCCCAGCATTTT. The encoded protein is CSARDQDGFRPQHF.

This clonotype showed up many times. This chain uses TRBV12-3 or TRBV12-4 with TRBJ1-1, with D tentatively TRBD1 (6 bases). Trimming cost V 5 bases and J 0 bases, with 16 bases left between them. This CDR3 contains 16 residues. Here the CDR3 reads CASSPRIGGLNTEAFF. As DNA, the CDR3 is TGTGCCAGCAGTCCCAGAATAGGGGGTCTGAACACTGAAGCTTTCTTT.

There are many counts of this clonotype. V gene TRBV5-6 combines with J gene TRBJ2-3, with 13 bases that match TRBD2. Trimming took 2 bases from V and 10 from J; bases not matched to a gene: 4. Looked up from germline, CDR1 is SGHDT and CDR2 is YYEEEE. This CDR3 is 14 amino acids long. The DNA of the CDR3 is TGTGCCAGCAGCTTTACTAGCGGGGGGGCTCCGCAGTATTTT. Its protein product is CASSFTSGGAPQYF.

This clonotype has a count of ten or more. The chain carries TRBV9 and TRBJ2-7; D may be TRBD2 (6 bases). Trimming removed 0 bases from V and 8 bases from J, with 9 bases in between. There are 12 residues in the CDR3. In germline, CDR1 is SGDLS, CDR2 YYNGEE. The CDR3, as DNA: TGTGCCAGCAGCGTAGCGGCGGGACAGCAGTACTTC. Encoded protein: CASSVAAGQQYF.

This clonotype was recorded many times. The chain carries TRBV18 and TRBJ2-1; either TRBD1 or TRBD2 may fit D (5 bases each). CDR3 size: 15 residues. Trimming removed 3 bases at V and 4 bases at J, with 13 bases between. Per germline, CDR1 KGHSH and CDR2 LQKENI. CDR3 sequence: CASSPGARVYNEQFF. As DNA, the CDR3 is TGTGCCAGCTCACCCGGGGCGCGGGTTTACAATGAGCAGTTCTTC.

This clonotype was recorded at least ten times. The V gene is TRBV7-2, the J gene TRBJ2-2, with D tentatively TRBD2 (7 bases). Trimming pared 5 bases from V and 2 bases from J, leaving 15 bases between. The CDR3 sequence is 16 residues long. Germline V gene data show CDR1 as SGHTA and CDR2 as FQGNSA. The CDR3 coding sequence is TGTGCCAGCAGCCCAAGGGGGGGGGCAAACACCGGGGAGCTGTTTTTT. Translated, it gives CASSPRGGANTGELFF.

The chain uses TRBV20-1 and TRBJ2-1, with 13 positions matching TRBD2. There are 14 residues in the CDR3. Germline CDR1 is DFQATT and CDR2 is SNEGSKA (reference sequence). V was clipped by 5 bases and J by 9 bases; unmatched bases: 7. The CDR3 protein is CSALGLAGVFEQFF. CDR3 DNA: TGCAGTGCTCTCGGACTAGCGGGAGTTTTTGAGCAGTTCTTC.

This clonotype appeared many times. The chain uses TRBV20-1 and TRBJ2-3, with TRBD2 matching 10 bases. The length of the CDR3 is 13 residues. From germline, CDR1 is DFQATT and CDR2 SNEGSKA (reference sequence). With 5 bases clipped from V and 1 base from J, the junction kept 0 bases outside the gene matches. The CDR3 DNA reads TGCAGTGCTGGACTAGCGGGCACAGATACGCAGTATTTT. It translates to CSAGLAGTDTQYF.

There are many counts of this clonotype. The CDR3 loop reads CASSFSYQETQYF. In nucleotides, the CDR3 is TGTGCCAGCAGTTTCTCGTACCAAGAGACCCAGTACTTC. The chain links TRBV28 to TRBJ2-5; D gene ambiguous. V lost 3 bases to trimming and J lost 0 bases, with 5 bases between them. Germline CDR1 reads MDHEN; CDR2 reads SYDVKM. CDR3 length: 13 residues.

This clonotype was seen many times. The chain links TRBV20-1 to TRBJ2-3; 10 bases line up with TRBD2. The CDR3 consists of 15 residues. Trimming took 4 bases from V and 4 from J; bases not matched to a gene: 8. Germline V gives CDR1 DFQATT, CDR2 SNEGSKA (reference sequence). CDR3 coding DNA: TGCAGTGCTATCTCTAGCGGGAGAAGCTCAGATACGCAGTATTTT. Its protein product is CSAISSGRSSDTQYF.

This clonotype came up many times. V gene TRBV7-9 combines with J gene TRBJ2-7; D is unclear. The germline CDR1 and CDR2 sequences are SEHNR and FQNEAQ (reference sequence). The CDR3 extends over 13 amino acids. V dropped 0 bases and J dropped 6 bases, with 9 bases sitting between them. The CDR3 DNA reads as TGTGCCAGCAGCTTAGCGAAGACCGGCGAGCAGTACTTC. It translates to CASSLAKTGEQYF.

This clonotype appeared many times. The chain employs TRBV5-1 and TRBJ2-3; 11 nucleotides line up with TRBD2. Unmatched junction bases numbered 4, after V lost 4 bases and J lost 3 bases. This CDR3 has 15 residues. Germline-derived CDR1 and CDR2 are SGHRS and YFSETQ. The CDR3 region is CASSPSSGRTDTQYF. CDR3 sequence (DNA): TGCGCCAGCAGCCCCTCTAGCGGGAGGACAGATACGCAGTATTTT.

On this clonotype: A single base separates this from a much larger clone, so it may be a read error. The gene calls are TRBV19 and TRBJ2-1; 14 nucleotides agree with TRBD2. The germline V gene has CDR1 LNHDA and CDR2 SQIVND (reference sequence). This CDR3 comprises 15 residues. Trimming took 7 bases from V and 8 from J; bases not matched to a gene: 7. CDR3 DNA: TGTGCCAGTATTATCGGGACTAGCGGGAGTGATGAGCAGTTCTTC. Translated, it gives CASIIGTSGSDEQFF.

This clonotype showed up many times. This chain connects TRBV12-3 or TRBV12-4 to TRBJ2-3, with D possibly matching TRBD2 (6 bases). This CDR3 has 17 amino acids. V dropped 3 bases and J dropped 1 base, with 17 bases sitting between them. This CDR3 is CASSFSPTRRGTDTQYF. In DNA form, the CDR3 reads TGTGCCAGCAGTTTTAGCCCGACTAGACGTGGCACAGATACGCAGTATTTT.

This clonotype turned up a few times. CDR3 sequence: CATTSRREGNTDTQYF. Here the CDR3 DNA reads TGTGCCACCACTTCCCGGCGGGAGGGCAACACAGATACGCAGTATTTT. The chain has TRBV10-3 and TRBJ2-3; 9 bases fit TRBD2. The CDR3 has 16 residues. Germline CDR1 is ENHRY and CDR2 is SYGVKD. V lost 10 bases and J lost 2; bases outside the gene matches: 13.